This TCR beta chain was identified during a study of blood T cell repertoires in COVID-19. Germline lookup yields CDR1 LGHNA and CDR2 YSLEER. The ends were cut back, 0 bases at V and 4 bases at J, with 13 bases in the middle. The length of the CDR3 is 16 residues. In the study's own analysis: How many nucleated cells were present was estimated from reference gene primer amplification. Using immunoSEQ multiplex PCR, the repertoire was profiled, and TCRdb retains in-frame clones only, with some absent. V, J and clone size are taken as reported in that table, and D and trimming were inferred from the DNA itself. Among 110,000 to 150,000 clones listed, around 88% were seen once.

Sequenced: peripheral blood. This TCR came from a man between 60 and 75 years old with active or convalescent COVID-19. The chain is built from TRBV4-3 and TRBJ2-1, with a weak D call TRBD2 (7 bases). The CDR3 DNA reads TGCGCCAGCAGCCAAGAATACGGGGGGCGTTACAATGAGCAGTTCTTC. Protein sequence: CASSQEYGGRYNEQFF.